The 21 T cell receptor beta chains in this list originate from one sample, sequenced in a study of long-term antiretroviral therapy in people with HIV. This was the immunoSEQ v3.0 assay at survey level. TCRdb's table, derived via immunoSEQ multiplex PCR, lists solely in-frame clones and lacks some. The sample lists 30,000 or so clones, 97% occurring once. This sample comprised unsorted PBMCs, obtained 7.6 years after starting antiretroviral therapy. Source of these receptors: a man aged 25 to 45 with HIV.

In DNA form, the CDR3 reads TGTGCCAGCACTACAGGGGGTGAAGCTTTCTTT. Protein sequence: CASTTGGEAFF. J is TRBJ1-1 and V is TRBV6-1; 8 bases line up with TRBD1. Per the germline V gene, CDR1 is MNHNS and CDR2 is SASEGT. This CDR3 is 11 amino acids long. The trim removed 7 bases at V and 7 bases at J, leaving 2 bases unmatched.

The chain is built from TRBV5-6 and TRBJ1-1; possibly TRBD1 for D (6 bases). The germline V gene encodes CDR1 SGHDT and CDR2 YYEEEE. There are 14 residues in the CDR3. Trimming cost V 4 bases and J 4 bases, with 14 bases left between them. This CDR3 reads CASSPGAGVTEAFF. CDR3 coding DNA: TGTGCCAGCAGCCCGGGCGCAGGGGTCACTGAAGCTTTCTTT. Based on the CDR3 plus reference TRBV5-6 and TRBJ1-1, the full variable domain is DAGVTQSPTHLIKTRGQQVTLRCSPKSGHDTVSWYQQALGQGPQFIFQYYEEEERQRGNFPDRFSGHQFPNYSSELNVNALLLGDSALYLCASSPGAGVTEAFFGQGTRLTVV.

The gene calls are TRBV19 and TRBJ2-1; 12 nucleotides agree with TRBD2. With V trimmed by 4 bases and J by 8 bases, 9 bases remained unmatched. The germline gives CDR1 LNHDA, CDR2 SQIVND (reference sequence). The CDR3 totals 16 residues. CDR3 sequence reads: CASSNRLAGAFYEQFF. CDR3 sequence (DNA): TGTGCCAGTAGTAATAGACTAGCGGGAGCGTTCTATGAGCAGTTCTTC. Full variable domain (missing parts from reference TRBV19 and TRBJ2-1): DGGITQSPKYLFRKEGQNVTLSCEQNLNHDAMYWYRQDPGQGLRLIYYSQIVNDFQKGDIAEGYSVSREKKESFPLTVTSAQKNPTAFYLCASSNRLAGAFYEQFFGPGTRLTVL.

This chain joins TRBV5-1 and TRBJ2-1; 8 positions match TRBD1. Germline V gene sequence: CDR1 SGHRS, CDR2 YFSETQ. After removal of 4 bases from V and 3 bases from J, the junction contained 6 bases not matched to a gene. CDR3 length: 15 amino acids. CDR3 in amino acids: CASSPGQGVYNEQFF. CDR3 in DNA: TGCGCCAGCAGCCCCGGACAGGGTGTCTACAATGAGCAGTTCTTC.

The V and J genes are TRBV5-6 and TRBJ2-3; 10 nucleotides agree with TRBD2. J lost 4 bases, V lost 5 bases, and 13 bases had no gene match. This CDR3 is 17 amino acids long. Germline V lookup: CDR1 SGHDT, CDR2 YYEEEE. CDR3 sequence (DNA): TGTGCCAGCAGTTATTTAGGACTAGCGGAGGCATCAGATACGCAGTATTTT. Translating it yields CASSYLGLAEASDTQYF.

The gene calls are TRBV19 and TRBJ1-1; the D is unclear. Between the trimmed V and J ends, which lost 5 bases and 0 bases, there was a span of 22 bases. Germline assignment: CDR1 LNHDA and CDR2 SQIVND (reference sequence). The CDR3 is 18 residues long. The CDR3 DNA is TGTGCCAGTAGTGGAGGCGGAAACGAACGGACCCTGAACACTGAAGCTTTCTTT. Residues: CASSGGGNERTLNTEAFF. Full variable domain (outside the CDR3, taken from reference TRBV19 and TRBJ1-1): DGGITQSPKYLFRKEGQNVTLSCEQNLNHDAMYWYRQDPGQGLRLIYYSQIVNDFQKGDIAEGYSVSREKKESFPLTVTSAQKNPTAFYLCASSGGGNERTLNTEAFFGQGTRLTVV.

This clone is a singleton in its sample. The CDR3 sequence is CASSPFQTSSGNTIYF. The CDR3, as DNA: TGTGCCAGCAGCCCCTTCCAAACTAGTTCTGGAAACACCATATATTTT. The chain has TRBV7-2 and TRBJ1-3; D is unclear. CDR1 is SGHTA, CDR2 FQGNSA, per germline. V was clipped by 5 bases and J by 1 base, with 15 bases between them. The CDR3 runs to 16 residues.

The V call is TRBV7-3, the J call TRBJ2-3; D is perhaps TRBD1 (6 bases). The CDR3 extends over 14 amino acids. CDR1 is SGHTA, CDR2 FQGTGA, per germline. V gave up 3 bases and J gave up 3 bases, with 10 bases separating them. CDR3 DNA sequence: TGTGCCAGCAGCTTTCGGCAGGGGACAGATACGCAGTATTTT. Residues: CASSFRQGTDTQYF.

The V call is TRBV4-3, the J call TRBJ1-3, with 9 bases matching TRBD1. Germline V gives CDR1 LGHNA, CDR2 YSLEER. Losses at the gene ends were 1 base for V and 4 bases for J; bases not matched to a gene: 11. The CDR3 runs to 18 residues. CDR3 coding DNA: TGCGCCAGCAGCCAAGTCCTAGGGGGGACAGGGAACGGAAACACCATATATTTT. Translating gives CASSQVLGGTGNGNTIYF.

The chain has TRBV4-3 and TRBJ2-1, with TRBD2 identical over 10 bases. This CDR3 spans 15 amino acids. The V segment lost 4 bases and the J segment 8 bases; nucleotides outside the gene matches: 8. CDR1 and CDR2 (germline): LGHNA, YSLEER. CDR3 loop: CASSPERGGIYEQFF. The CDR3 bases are TGCGCCAGCAGCCCAGAGCGGGGGGGCATCTATGAGCAGTTCTTC.

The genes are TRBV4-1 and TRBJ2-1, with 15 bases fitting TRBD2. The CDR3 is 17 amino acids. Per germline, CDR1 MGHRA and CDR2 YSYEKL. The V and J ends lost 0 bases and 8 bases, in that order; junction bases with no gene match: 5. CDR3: CASSQEQGLAGGDEQFF. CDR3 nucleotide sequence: TGCGCCAGCAGCCAAGAACAGGGACTAGCGGGGGGCGATGAGCAGTTCTTC.

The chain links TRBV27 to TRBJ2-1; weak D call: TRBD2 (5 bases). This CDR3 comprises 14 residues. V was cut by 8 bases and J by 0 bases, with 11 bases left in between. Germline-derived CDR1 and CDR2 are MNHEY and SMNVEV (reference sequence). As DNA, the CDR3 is TGTGCCAGCGGACTCTCCCGCTCCTACAATGAGCAGTTCTTC. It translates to CASGLSRSYNEQFF.

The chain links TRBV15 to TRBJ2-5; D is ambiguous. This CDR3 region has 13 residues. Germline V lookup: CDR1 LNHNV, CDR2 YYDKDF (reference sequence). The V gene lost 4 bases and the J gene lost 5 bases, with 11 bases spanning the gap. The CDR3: CATSTDRRETQYF. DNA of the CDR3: TGTGCCACCAGCACGGACCGGCGTGAGACCCAGTACTTC.

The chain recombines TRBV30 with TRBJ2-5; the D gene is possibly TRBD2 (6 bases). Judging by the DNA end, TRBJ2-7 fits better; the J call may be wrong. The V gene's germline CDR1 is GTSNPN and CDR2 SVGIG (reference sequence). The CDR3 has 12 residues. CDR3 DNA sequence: TGTGCCTGGAGTGTATCGCGGGGCGAGCAGTACTTC. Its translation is CAWSVSRGEQYF.

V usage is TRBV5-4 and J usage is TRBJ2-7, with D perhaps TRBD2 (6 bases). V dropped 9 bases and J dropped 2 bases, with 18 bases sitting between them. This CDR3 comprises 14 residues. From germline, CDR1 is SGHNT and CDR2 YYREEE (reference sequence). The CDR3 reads CATRGTGGTYEQYF. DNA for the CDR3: TGTGCCACGAGAGGTACAGGCGGGACCTACGAGCAGTACTTC.

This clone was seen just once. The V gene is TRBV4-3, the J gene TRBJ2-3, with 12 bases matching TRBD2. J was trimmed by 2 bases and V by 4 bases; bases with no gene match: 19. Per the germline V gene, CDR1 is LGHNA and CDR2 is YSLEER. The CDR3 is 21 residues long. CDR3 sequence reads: CASSPRLRGLAGGQDTDTQYF. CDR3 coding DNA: TGCGCCAGCAGCCCCCGCCTCAGAGGTCTAGCGGGAGGGCAGGACACAGATACGCAGTATTTT.

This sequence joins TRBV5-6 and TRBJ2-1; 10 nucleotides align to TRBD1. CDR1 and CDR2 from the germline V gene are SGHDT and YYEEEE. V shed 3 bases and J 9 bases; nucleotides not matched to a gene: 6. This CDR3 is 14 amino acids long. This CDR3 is CASSWDRGLVEQFF. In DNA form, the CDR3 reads TGTGCCAGCAGCTGGGACAGGGGTTTAGTTGAGCAGTTCTTC.

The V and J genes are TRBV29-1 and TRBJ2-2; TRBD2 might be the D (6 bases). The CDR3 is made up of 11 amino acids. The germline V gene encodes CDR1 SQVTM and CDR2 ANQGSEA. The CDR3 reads CTGGNTGELFF. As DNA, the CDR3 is TGCACCGGGGGGAACACCGGGGAGCTGTTTTTT.

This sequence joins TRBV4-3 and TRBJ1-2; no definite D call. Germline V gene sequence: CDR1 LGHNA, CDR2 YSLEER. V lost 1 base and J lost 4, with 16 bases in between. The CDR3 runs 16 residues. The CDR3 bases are TGCGCCAGCAGCCAAGGCCTTCGCTCGATTTCCTATGGCTACACCTTC. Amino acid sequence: CASSQGLRSISYGYTF.

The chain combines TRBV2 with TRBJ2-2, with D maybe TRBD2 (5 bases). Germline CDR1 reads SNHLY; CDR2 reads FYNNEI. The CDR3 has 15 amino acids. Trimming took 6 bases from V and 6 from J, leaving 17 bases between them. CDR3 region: CASRVLPSLAGELFF. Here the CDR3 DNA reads TGTGCCAGCAGGGTACTTCCTAGCCTGGCCGGGGAGCTGTTTTTT.

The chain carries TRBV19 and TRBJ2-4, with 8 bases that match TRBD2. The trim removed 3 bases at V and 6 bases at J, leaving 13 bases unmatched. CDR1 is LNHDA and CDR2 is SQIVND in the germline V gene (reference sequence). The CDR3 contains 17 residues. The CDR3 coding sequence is TGTGCCAGTAGTATGGGGTTGGCGCGGGGGGCAGTAAACATTCAGTACTTC. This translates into CASSMGLARGAVNIQYF.